The present T cell receptor (beta chain) was sequenced within a study of CD8 T cells in ankylosing spondylitis. As the method for making TCR beta libraries, quantitative 5'-RACE with molecular barcodes was used. One entry per CDR3 protein, called by TCRdb with MiXCR from the 5' RACE reads. This table holds some 800,000 distinct CDR3 sequences, over 9.5% found once. Points from the study as a whole: Significant enrichment of disease-linked clones was reportedly seen in matched ankylosing spondylitis synovial fluid. Disease-linked clones were found to be CD8+ and relatively rare in peripheral blood. Within ankylosing spondylitis blood, a TCR beta motif made up of roughly eight highly homologous variants appeared to be characteristic.

Of note for this clonotype: Its antigen remains unidentified.

CDR1 and CDR2 from the germline V gene are SNHLY and FYNNEI. V was trimmed by 2 bases and J by 6 bases, leaving 11 bases between them. CDR3 length equals 14 residues. The receptor was derived from a male donor with ankylosing spondylitis. Sequencing input: blood, either unsorted or a sorted T cell fraction (not recorded which). The chain links TRBV2 to TRBJ2-1; D is possibly TRBD2 (5 bases). The CDR3 nucleotides read TGTGCCAGCAGTGAACACCGGCTAGCCAATGAGCAGTTCTTC. Protein product: CASSEHRLANEQFF.